This T cell receptor beta chain was recorded in a study of blood T cells in healthy people across ages. The use of a sample-barcoded 5' primer and a J-beta primer mix characterized a second PCR of about 6 to 12 cycles. Tagging of each cDNA molecule was performed by a template-switch adaptor with 12 random nucleotides. TCRdb passed the 5' RACE reads through MiXCR, listing each CDR3 protein once. The sample lists approximately 800,000 distinct CDR3 sequences, roughly 50% occurring once. Each sample had at least 6.5 million PBMCs isolated. A note on this clonotype: Its ends do not fully match the called genes, so a read error is possible.

The receptor's source is a man aged 80 or over in good health. Sequencing input: blood.

This CDR3 is CAGRGSNQPQHF. Written as DNA, the CDR3 is TGTGCCGGCAGGGGAAGCAATCAGCCCCAGCATTTT. The chain recombines TRBV27 with TRBJ1-5, with a weak D call TRBD1 (6 bases). The CDR3 length is 12 residues. The germline V gene encodes CDR1 MNHEY and CDR2 SMNVEV (reference sequence).